This TCR beta chain was sequenced during a study of vaccination and CD4 T cells after COVID-19. General study results and limits: Median reactive clonotypes, those recognizing SARS-CoV-2, rose from 21 to 38, not significantly.

Comment on this clonotype: What it binds is unknown.

With the Oncomine TCR Beta short-read assay, DNA from cultured CD4+ T cells was sequenced. TCRdb fed the PCR reads into MiXCR, producing one record per CDR3 protein. This sample has roughly 2,100 distinct CDR3 sequences; 60% occur once, and the top ten carry 60% to 85%. The CDR3 runs 13 residues. Trimming removed 6 bases from V and 1 base from J; junction bases left unmatched: 2. From germline, CDR1 is MNHEY and CDR2 SVGEGT. Noted treatment: roughly ten-day PBMC culture with coronavirus spike peptide pools or control peptides (ViraFEST assay). During the years 2011-2018, before the COVID-19 pandemic, the unexposed donor's CD4+ T cells were collected. Once peptide pools had expanded antigen-specific T cells, ViraFEST sequenced TCRs. When 10 to 11 days of culture had elapsed, CD4+ T cells were isolated by negative selection.

V is TRBV6-2 or TRBV6-3 and J is TRBJ1-1; 7 bases align to TRBD1. The specimen sequenced was CD4+ T cells from blood, cultured in vitro. The receptor was derived from a human donor in good health. DNA for the CDR3: TGTGCCAGCAGACAGGGGCCGAACACTGAAGCTTTCTTT. Amino acids: CASRQGPNTEAFF.